One sample yielded the 31 T cell receptor beta chains listed below, sequenced in a study of CD8 T cells in Susac syndrome. Random-hexamer reverse transcription was applied to about 0.45 to 1 ug RNA. TCRdb itself ran the immunoSEQ multiplex PCR reads through MiXCR, one entry per CDR3 protein. The sample shows approximately 130,000 distinct CDR3 sequences, 91% of them seen only once. Input material: CD8+ T cells from PBMCs. The receptors shown here come from a human donor with multiple sclerosis.

This chain joins TRBV19 and TRBJ2-7; a weak D match, TRBD2 (6 bases). The CDR3 has 13 residues. The germline gives CDR1 LNHDA, CDR2 SQIVND (reference sequence). Trimming removed 10 bases at V and 2 bases at J, with 15 bases between. The CDR3 reads CATSAGRAYEQYF. The CDR3 region has the DNA TGTGCCACCTCCGCGGGGAGAGCCTACGAGCAGTACTTC. The full variable domain, its missing parts supplied by reference TRBV19 and TRBJ2-7, is DGGITQSPKYLFRKEGQNVTLSCEQNLNHDAMYWYRQDPGQGLRLIYYSQIVNDFQKGDIAEGYSVSREKKESFPLTVTSAQKNPTAFYLCATSAGRAYEQYFGPGTRLTVT.

The chain employs TRBV6-2 or TRBV6-3 and TRBJ2-7; D might be TRBD2 (5 bases). The CDR3 has 16 residues. V gave up 0 bases and J gave up 5 bases, with 17 bases separating them. Germline CDR1 is MNHEY and CDR2 is SVGEGT. CDR3 residues: CASSYSKELEVDEQYF. The CDR3 DNA is TGTGCCAGCAGTTACTCGAAAGAACTGGAGGTTGACGAGCAGTACTTC.

The chain couples TRBV12-3 or TRBV12-4 to TRBJ2-7; D is undetermined. With 4 bases removed from V and 5 bases from J, the gap between germline ends came to 9 bases. The length of the CDR3 is 12 residues. The CDR3 here is CASSSDRDEQYF. The CDR3 bases are TGTGCCAGCAGTTCCGATCGGGACGAGCAGTACTTC.

This clonotype has just one count. This chain links TRBV19 with TRBJ2-7, with 8 positions matching TRBD1. There are 15 residues in the CDR3. Germline trimming cut 5 bases from V and 6 bases from J; bases unmatched to any gene: 12. CDR1 and CDR2 (germline): LNHDA, SQIVND (reference sequence). CDR3 coding DNA: TGTGCCAGTAGTGCAGAACTTACCAGGGGGCGCGAGCAGTACTTC. It translates to CASSAELTRGREQYF.

The chain uses TRBV6-2 or TRBV6-3 and TRBJ1-1; 7 bases fit TRBD1. The CDR3 runs 16 residues. V shed 6 bases, J shed 0 bases, and the junction held 10 bases outside the gene matches. The germline gives CDR1 MNHEY, CDR2 SVGEGT. The CDR3 bases are TGTGCCAGCAGAGAACTAGCGACAGGGTTGAACACTGAAGCTTTCTTT. Translating it yields CASRELATGLNTEAFF.

This chain uses TRBV9 with TRBJ2-3; 8 nucleotides match TRBD2. With 6 bases clipped from V and 4 bases from J, the junction kept 10 bases outside the gene matches. The CDR3 covers 15 residues. Germline CDR1 reads SGDLS; CDR2 reads YYNGEE. This CDR3 reads CASNRGGLLPDTQYF. The CDR3 DNA sequence: TGTGCCAGCAACCGGGGGGGGTTGTTACCAGATACGCAGTATTTT.

This sequence joins TRBV27 and TRBJ2-3; 14 nucleotides match TRBD2. Trimming cost V 5 bases and J 8 bases; bases outside gene matches: 6. This CDR3 region has 15 residues. Germline V lookup: CDR1 MNHEY, CDR2 SMNVEV (reference sequence). In nucleotides, the CDR3 is TGTGCCAGCAGTGGGACTAGCGGGAGTTTGGGTACGCAGTATTTT. Amino acids: CASSGTSGSLGTQYF.

This clonotype has a handful of counts. The CDR3 DNA sequence: TGTGCCAGCAGTGAGATAGCGGGAAGACTTAACAATGAGCAGTTCTTC. It is translated as CASSEIAGRLNNEQFF. The rearrangement uses TRBV6-1 and TRBJ2-1, with 8 bases lining up with TRBD2. Germline values: CDR1 MNHNS, CDR2 SASEGT. This CDR3 is 16 amino acids long. V dropped 3 bases and J dropped 5; count of bases not matched to a gene: 9.

The DNA for the CDR3 is TGCGCCAGCAGCCAAGAGGCCAGGGGGACTGAAGCTTTCTTT. Amino acid sequence: CASSQEARGTEAFF. The chain links TRBV4-1 to TRBJ1-1, with TRBD1 matching 7 bases. After removal of 0 bases from V and 5 bases from J, the junction contained 3 bases not matched to a gene. The CDR3 loop spans 14 amino acids. Germline V lookup: CDR1 MGHRA, CDR2 YSYEKL.

V is TRBV28 and J is TRBJ2-3; D possibly corresponds to TRBD1 (5 bases). This CDR3 comprises 17 residues. Trimming stripped 3 bases from V and 3 bases from J, with 19 bases between. Germline V gives CDR1 MDHEN, CDR2 SYDVKM. The chain's CDR3 is CASSFLKGFGATDTQYF. The CDR3 DNA sequence: TGTGCCAGCAGTTTCCTCAAGGGTTTTGGGGCGACAGATACGCAGTATTTT.

The chain carries TRBV2 and TRBJ2-2; TRBD2 matches 9 bases. The CDR3 is 13 amino acids. CDR1 is SNHLY, CDR2 FYNNEI, per germline. CDR3 nucleotide sequence: TGTGCTCGGCGGGAGGGGAACACCGGGGAGCTGTTTTTT. Protein: CARREGNTGELFF.

The chain is built from TRBV19 and TRBJ1-1; D is ambiguous. The CDR3 covers 10 residues. Germline values: CDR1 LNHDA, CDR2 SQIVND (reference sequence). The V and J ends lost 8 bases and 6 bases respectively, with 7 bases between them. CDR3 coding DNA: TGTGCCAGTGGATTCGCTGAAGCTTTCTTT. Its translation: CASGFAEAFF.

This clonotype appeared a single time. The chain has TRBV9 and TRBJ2-7, with a possible D match to TRBD1 (6 bases). V was cut by 0 bases and J by 3 bases, with 10 bases left in between. CDR3 length: 14 amino acids. The germline V gene encodes CDR1 SGDLS and CDR2 YYNGEE. The CDR3 bases are TGTGCCAGCAGCGTAGCTACAGGGTACTACGAGCAGTACTTC. This sequence encodes CASSVATGYYEQYF.

This clonotype was recorded only once. A read error may account for a junction end that differs from germline. The chain carries TRBV9 and TRBJ2-1, with 13 bases lining up with TRBD2. CDR3 size: 13 residues. In germline, CDR1 is SGDLS, CDR2 YYNGEE. The CDR3 DNA follows: TGTGCCAGCAGCACGGGACTAGCGGGATTTAGGGTCTTC. Protein: CASSTGLAGFRVF.

The chain joins TRBV11-2 to TRBJ2-5, with a tentative D call TRBD2 (6 bases). V was shortened by 5 bases and J by 4 bases, with 17 bases between the two germline ends. This CDR3 has 15 amino acids. Germline assignment: CDR1 SGHAT and CDR2 FQNNGV. In DNA form, the CDR3 reads TGTGCCAGCAGCAAACGCGGGACCACGGGAGAGACCCAGTACTTC. The encoded protein is CASSKRGTTGETQYF.

A single count supports this clonotype. The chain joins TRBV3-1 to TRBJ2-4, with D perhaps matching TRBD1 (5 bases). The CDR3 spans 14 residues. Germline V gene lookup returns CDR1 LGHDT and CDR2 YNNKEL (reference sequence). The V and J ends lost 3 bases and 5 bases respectively, with 11 bases between them. This chain's CDR3 is CASSHRVGENIQYF. The CDR3 DNA is TGTGCCAGCAGCCATAGGGTAGGGGAAAACATTCAGTACTTC.

The chain couples TRBV12-3 or TRBV12-4 to TRBJ2-3; D is undetermined. V was cut by 5 bases and J by 2 bases, with 11 bases left in between. The CDR3 extends over 14 amino acids. This CDR3 reads CASSPDLDTDTQYF. The CDR3 DNA reads TGTGCCAGCAGTCCCGATCTAGACACAGATACGCAGTATTTT.

The chain couples TRBV12-3 or TRBV12-4 to TRBJ1-2; the D is unclear. The germline V and J ends were trimmed by 4 bases and 4 bases, with 10 bases remaining between them. CDR3 length: 13 residues. The CDR3 DNA sequence: TGTGCCAGCAGTTATCAAGACGTCTATGGCTACACCTTC. Translating gives CASSYQDVYGYTF.

The chain joins TRBV5-1 to TRBJ2-5, with TRBD1 matching over 7 bases. The length of the CDR3 is 14 residues. CDR1 and CDR2 (germline): SGHRS, YFSETQ. V was pared by 7 bases and J by 4 bases, with 10 bases of the junction left unmatched. CDR3 region: CASRLQGWTETQYF. CDR3 bases: TGCGCCAGCCGACTACAGGGGTGGACAGAGACCCAGTACTTC.

The chain has TRBV4-1 and TRBJ2-1, with 8 bases aligning to TRBD2. Germline CDR1 MGHRA, CDR2 YSYEKL. V trimming: 4 bases; J trimming: 14 bases; junction bases outside the gene matches: 10. The CDR3 length is 13 residues. The CDR3 protein is CASSPGGAGAKFF. CDR3 nucleotides: TGCGCCAGCAGCCCGGGGGGAGCGGGAGCCAAGTTCTTC.

The chain is built from TRBV19 and TRBJ1-1, with TRBD1 matching 12 bases. CDR1 and CDR2 (germline): LNHDA, SQIVND (reference sequence). Germline trimming cut 3 bases from V and 0 bases from J; bases unmatched to any gene: 2. The CDR3 length is 16 residues. This CDR3 is CASSMGTGGMNTEAFF. CDR3 sequence (DNA): TGTGCCAGTAGTATGGGGACAGGGGGCATGAACACTGAAGCTTTCTTT.

CDR3 sequence: CASTSGYEQYF. The CDR3 bases are TGTGCTTCGACTAGCGGCTACGAGCAGTACTTC. V and J are TRBV27 and TRBJ2-7; 9 positions agree with TRBD2. Germline lookup yields CDR1 MNHEY and CDR2 SMNVEV (reference sequence). The CDR3 runs 11 residues.

The chain employs TRBV13 and TRBJ2-7, with D possibly being TRBD2 (6 bases). V was shortened by 1 base and J by 1 base, with 17 bases between the two germline ends. Germline V gives CDR1 PRHDT, CDR2 FYEKMQ (reference sequence). The CDR3 consists of 17 residues. The CDR3 bases are TGTGCCAGCAGCTTAGTTGCGGGGCAGGGCCAGTCCTACGAGCAGTACTTC. Translating it yields CASSLVAGQGQSYEQYF. Full variable domain (rest looked up from reference TRBV13 and TRBJ2-7): AAGVIQSPRHLIKEKRETATLKCYPIPRHDTVYWYQQGPGQDPQFLISFYEKMQSDKGSIPDRFSAQQFSDYHSELNMSSLELGDSALYFCASSLVAGQGQSYEQYFGPGTRLTVT.

CDR3 sequence (DNA): TGTGCCAGCAGCTTAAACCAGGGTAGCAATCAGCCCCAGCATTTT. As protein: CASSLNQGSNQPQHF. V usage is TRBV7-9 and J usage is TRBJ1-5; tentative D call: TRBD1 (5 bases). The germline gives CDR1 SEHNR, CDR2 FQNEAQ (reference sequence). Trimming removed 2 bases at V and 0 bases at J, with 8 bases between. The CDR3 sequence is 15 residues long.

The J gene is TRBJ2-1, the V gene TRBV11-2; D is perhaps TRBD2 (6 bases). The length of the CDR3 is 16 residues. Germline loops: CDR1 SGHAT, CDR2 FQNNGV. Trimming pared 5 bases from V and 6 bases from J, leaving 20 bases between. In DNA form, the CDR3 reads TGTGCCAGCAGCCATATCACCCATCCTAGCGCCAATGAGCAGTTCTTC. Encoded protein: CASSHITHPSANEQFF. The complete variable domain, with remaining parts taken from reference TRBV11-2 and TRBJ2-1, reads EAGVAQSPRYKIIEKRQSVAFWCNPISGHATLYWYQQILGQGPKLLIQFQNNGVVDDSQLPKDRFSAERLKGVDSTLKIQPAKLEDSAVYLCASSHITHPSANEQFFGPGTRLTVL.

The V gene is TRBV6-6, the J gene TRBJ2-1, with TRBD1 identical over 9 bases. Trimming took 4 bases from V and 6 from J; bases not matched to a gene: 4. CDR1 is MNHNY, CDR2 SVGAGI, per germline (reference sequence). The CDR3 extends over 14 amino acids. The CDR3 loop reads CASSLETGGNEQFF. The CDR3 DNA is TGTGCCAGCAGTTTGGAGACAGGGGGCAATGAGCAGTTCTTC.

V is TRBV19 and J is TRBJ1-1; D may be TRBD1 (6 bases). Between the trimmed V and J ends, which lost 8 bases and 5 bases, there was a span of 12 bases. The germline V gene has CDR1 LNHDA and CDR2 SQIVND (reference sequence). This CDR3 region has 12 residues. In nucleotides, the CDR3 is TGTGCCAGTGCCCAGGGGTGGACTGAAGCTTTCTTT. Translation gives CASAQGWTEAFF.

V and J are TRBV12-3 or TRBV12-4 and TRBJ2-6, with 7 bases identical to TRBD1. This CDR3 comprises 15 residues. The junction had 6 bases not matched to a gene; V was cut back by 7 bases and J by 3 bases. The CDR3 sequence is CASTLTGLGANVLTF. CDR3 in DNA: TGTGCCAGCACCCTGACAGGGCTTGGGGCCAACGTCCTGACTTTC.

The chain uses TRBV4-2 and TRBJ2-1; no clear D gene. Trimming pared 0 bases from V and 0 bases from J, leaving 9 bases between. The length of the CDR3 is 16 residues. Germline CDR1 LGHNA, CDR2 YNFKEQ. CDR3 in DNA: TGTGCCAGCAGCCAAGAAGGCTCCCCCTCCTACAATGAGCAGTTCTTC. It specifies CASSQEGSPSYNEQFF.

The chain combines TRBV15 with TRBJ2-7; tentative D call: TRBD2 (6 bases). The CDR3 extends over 13 amino acids. CDR1 is LNHNV and CDR2 is YYDKDF in the germline V gene (reference sequence). The germline V and J ends were trimmed by 5 bases and 5 bases, with 13 bases remaining between them. CDR3 sequence: CATSGGREDEQYF. Written as DNA, the CDR3 is TGTGCCACCAGCGGAGGGCGAGAAGACGAGCAGTACTTC.

This sequence joins TRBV6-1 and TRBJ2-7, with no clear D. The CDR3 has 14 residues. V lost 7 bases and J 0 bases, leaving 13 bases between the germline ends. The V gene's germline CDR1 is MNHNS and CDR2 SASEGT. Here the CDR3 DNA reads TGTGCCAGCACGTGGGCATCTCGCTCCTACGAGCAGTACTTC. Translation gives CASTWASRSYEQYF.